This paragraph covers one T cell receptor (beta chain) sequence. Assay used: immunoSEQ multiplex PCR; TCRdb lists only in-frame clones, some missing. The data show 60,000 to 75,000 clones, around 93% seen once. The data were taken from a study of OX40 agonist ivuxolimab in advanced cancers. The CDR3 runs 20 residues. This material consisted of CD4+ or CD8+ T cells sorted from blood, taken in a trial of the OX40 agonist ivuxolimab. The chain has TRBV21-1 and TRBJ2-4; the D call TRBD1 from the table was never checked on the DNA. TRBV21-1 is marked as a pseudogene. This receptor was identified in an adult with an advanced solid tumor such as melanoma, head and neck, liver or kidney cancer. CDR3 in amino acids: CASSKIKGQGTRLAKNIQYF. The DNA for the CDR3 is TGTGCCAGCAGCAAAATTAAAGGACAGGGGACCCGATTAGCCAAAAACATTCAGTACTTC.